Below, 10 T cell receptor beta chains from the same sample are listed, as sequenced in a study of memory CD4+ T cells and cytomegalovirus serostatus. Assay used: immunoSEQ multiplex PCR; TCRdb lists only in-frame clones, some missing. The data show just over 45,000 clones, with under 85% seen just once and roughly 0.6% held by the top ten. Single viable CD3+CD4+CD8-CD45RO+ cells were sorted as the memory CD4+ T cells. The sample taken for sequencing was memory CD4+ T cells from blood. These receptors all stem from an adult in good health and CMV-seronegative.

The sample holds a few counts of this clone. The rearrangement uses TRBV25-1 and TRBJ1-2, with TRBD1 identical over 10 bases. The V gene end was trimmed by 4 bases and the J gene end by 7 bases; junction bases not matched to a gene: 0. Germline V CDR1 and CDR2: MGHDK, SYGVNS. This CDR3 has 12 residues. The CDR3 DNA reads TGTGCCAGCAGTGGACAGGGGGCTGGCTACACCTTC. Amino acid sequence: CASSGQGAGYTF.

The chain has TRBV29-1 and TRBJ2-7; D possibly corresponds to TRBD1 (5 bases). Germline V gives CDR1 SQVTM, CDR2 ANQGSEA. CDR3 length: 14 residues. Trimming stripped 3 bases from V and 3 bases from J, with 15 bases between. CDR3 region: CSVELAGIFYEQYF. Here the CDR3 DNA reads TGCAGCGTTGAGTTGGCAGGGATTTTCTACGAGCAGTACTTC.

This chain connects TRBV6-1 to TRBJ1-4, with TRBD1 identical over 10 bases. Germline loops: CDR1 MNHNS, CDR2 SASEGT. The CDR3 covers 14 residues. V lost 5 bases and J lost 6; bases outside the gene matches: 3. The CDR3 DNA follows: TGTGCCAGCAGTTTGGGGACAGGGGATGAAAAACTGTTTTTT. Amino acids: CASSLGTGDEKLFF.

This rearrangement joins TRBV4-1 to TRBJ2-5; 9 bases are a match to TRBD1. The J segment lost 4 bases and the V segment lost 4 bases, leaving 7 bases of the junction unmatched. The CDR3 has 15 residues. Germline V gene lookup returns CDR1 MGHRA and CDR2 YSYEKL. The CDR3 reads CASSPEGQGRETQYF. CDR3 DNA sequence: TGCGCCAGCAGCCCAGAGGGACAGGGCCGAGAGACCCAGTACTTC.

This clone was counted between two and nine times. The chain uses TRBV2 and TRBJ1-1; D is undetermined. Germline CDR1 is SNHLY and CDR2 is FYNNEI. The CDR3 totals 15 residues. V shed 6 bases and J shed 0 bases, with 14 bases lying between them. The chain's CDR3 is CASRWRTAMNTEAFF. CDR3 nucleotide sequence: TGTGCCAGCAGGTGGAGGACCGCTATGAACACTGAAGCTTTCTTT.

The rearrangement joins TRBV4-1 to TRBJ2-1; no clear D gene. V was pared by 2 bases and J by 7 bases, with 12 bases between. Per germline, CDR1 MGHRA and CDR2 YSYEKL. This CDR3 has 14 amino acids. The CDR3 DNA follows: TGCGCCAGCAGCCAACCAGGCAGGTCAAATGAGCAGTTCTTC. Translating it yields CASSQPGRSNEQFF.

This clone was recorded once. The V call is TRBV11-1, the J call TRBJ1-1; no firm D call. The germline CDR1 and CDR2 sequences are SGHAT and FQDESV (reference sequence). V was shortened by 2 bases and J by 1 base, with 8 bases between the two germline ends. The CDR3 runs 14 residues. The CDR3: CASSLSNENTEAFF. The CDR3 DNA is TGTGCCAGCAGCTTATCCAATGAGAACACTGAAGCTTTCTTT.

This clone rates as medium-sized. J is TRBJ1-6 and V is TRBV15, with TRBD1 matching over 8 bases. This CDR3 contains 15 residues. V trimming: 3 bases; J trimming: 7 bases; junction bases outside the gene matches: 5. Germline CDR1 LNHNV, CDR2 YYDKDF (reference sequence). This CDR3 is CATSSETGANSPLHF. Here the CDR3 DNA reads TGTGCCACCAGCAGCGAGACAGGGGCGAATTCACCCCTCCACTTT. Full variable domain (outside the CDR3, taken from reference TRBV15 and TRBJ1-6): DAMVIQNPRYQVTQFGKPVTLSCSQTLNHNVMYWYQQKSSQAPKLLFHYYDKDFNNEADTPDNFQSRRPNTSFCFLDIRSPGLGDTAMYLCATSSETGANSPLHFGNGTRLTVT.

The chain employs TRBV6-1 and TRBJ1-2, with a weak D call TRBD1 (5 bases). Trimming left V 4 bases short and J 6 bases short, with 12 bases between. The CDR3 loop spans 13 amino acids. From germline, CDR1 is MNHNS and CDR2 SASEGT. For the CDR3, the DNA is TGTGCCAGCAGTGTGACCGGGACCCATGGCTACACCTTC. Protein sequence: CASSVTGTHGYTF.

The chain is built from TRBV2 and TRBJ1-1; 7 bases agree with TRBD1. Trimming cost V 11 bases and J 3 bases; bases outside gene matches: 12. The CDR3 runs 14 residues. Germline-derived CDR1 and CDR2 are SNHLY and FYNNEI. CDR3 in DNA: TGTGCCTCAGGGGGGGGTAAAAGGGACACTGAAGCTTTCTTT. Translation: CASGGGKRDTEAFF.